This entry lists 9 T cell receptor beta chains sequenced from one sample in a study of a mutant IDH1 vaccine in newly diagnosed glioma. Which antigens these TCRs recognize remains unknown. The data were produced by immunoSEQ multiplex PCR, yet TCRdb's version contains in-frame clones alone and is incomplete. This sample yields some 120,000 clones, of which roughly 75% are seen a single time; under 5.5% belongs to the top ten. The sample's time point: week 11, during vaccination. In the vaccine, a single dose held 300 ug of the mutant IDH1 20-mer peptide, along with topical imiquimod. The sample consisted of PBMCs, taken from a glioma patient whose treatment included an IDH1 peptide vaccine. The origin of the receptors is a man aged 40-55 years with glioma.

V and J are TRBV9 and TRBJ2-7; 7 nucleotides line up with TRBD1. Germline V gene lookup returns CDR1 SGDLS and CDR2 YYNGEE. The CDR3 totals 15 residues. With V trimmed by 0 bases and J by 4 bases, 7 bases remained unmatched. The CDR3 DNA follows: TGTGCCAGCAGCGTAGAGTCAGGGGGAGCGTACGAGCAGTACTTC. Protein sequence: CASSVESGGAYEQYF.

This chain joins TRBV7-8 and TRBJ2-7; a weak D match, TRBD1 (5 bases). CDR3 size: 13 residues. The V gene lost 0 bases and the J gene lost 3 bases, with 6 bases spanning the gap. CDR1 and CDR2 (germline): SGHVS, FQNEAQ. The CDR3 DNA is TGTGCCAGCAGCTTAGCGCAGGGCTACGAGCAGTACTTC. Translated: CASSLAQGYEQYF.

In regard to this clone: A junction boundary mismatches the germline segment, possibly from a read error. This chain connects TRBV5-6 to TRBJ1-5, with 7 positions matching TRBD1. The germline CDR1 and CDR2 sequences are SGHDT and YYEEEE. CDR3 length: 17 amino acids. The CDR3 loop is CASSLRWDRDSNRPQHF. CDR3 DNA: TGTGCCAGCAGCCTCCGCTGGGACAGAGATAGCAATCGGCCCCAGCATTTT.

J is TRBJ2-7 and V is TRBV27; maybe TRBD2 (6 bases). The V gene's germline CDR1 is MNHEY and CDR2 SMNVEV (reference sequence). CDR3 length equals 19 residues. The germline V and J ends were trimmed by 1 base and 6 bases, with 28 bases remaining between them. The CDR3 sequence is CASSLYPPLEGVGFAEQYF. In DNA, the CDR3 is TGTGCCAGCAGTTTATACCCCCCACTGGAGGGCGTCGGGTTTGCCGAGCAGTACTTC.

This chain uses TRBV11-2 with TRBJ2-3; D possibly matches TRBD1 or TRBD2 (5 bases each). The CDR3 covers 14 residues. V dropped 4 bases and J dropped 3 bases, with 11 bases sitting between them. Per germline, CDR1 SGHAT and CDR2 FQNNGV. The DNA for the CDR3 is TGTGCCAGCAGCTGGGACCGGAGAACAGATACGCAGTATTTT. This codes for CASSWDRRTDTQYF.

CDR3 region: CASSAYPLGPTYNSPLHF. CDR3 DNA sequence: TGTGCCAGCAGCGCGTACCCCTTGGGACCCACTTATAATTCACCCCTCCACTTT. The chain links TRBV9 to TRBJ1-6, with D maybe TRBD1 (5 bases). Looked up from germline, CDR1 is SGDLS and CDR2 is YYNGEE. This CDR3 comprises 18 residues. The V gene lost 3 bases and the J gene lost 4 bases, with 20 bases spanning the gap.

The gene calls are TRBV29-1 and TRBJ2-1, with D uncertain. Trimming cost V 4 bases and J 9 bases, with 7 bases left between them. The CDR3 spans 10 residues. CDR1 and CDR2 from the germline V gene are SQVTM and ANQGSEA. CDR3 sequence: CSVASAEQFF. CDR3 coding DNA: TGCAGCGTTGCAAGCGCTGAGCAGTTCTTC.

This clone is termed medium-sized. The chain recombines TRBV6-4 with TRBJ1-5; no clear D. There are 14 residues in the CDR3. Trimming stripped 4 bases from V and 0 bases from J, with 7 bases between. Per the germline V gene, CDR1 is MRHNA and CDR2 is SNTAGT. The CDR3 is CASSADYSNQPQHF. The CDR3 coding sequence is TGTGCCAGCAGTGCAGATTATAGCAATCAGCCCCAGCATTTT.

The genes are TRBV5-1 and TRBJ2-3, with 9 bases identical to TRBD2. The germline CDR1 and CDR2 sequences are SGHRS and YFSETQ. The length of the CDR3 is 16 residues. V dropped 0 bases and J dropped 5; count of bases not matched to a gene: 7. CDR3 bases: TGCGCCAGCAGCTTGGGTAGCGGGAGAGTGAGAGATACGCAGTATTTT. Encoded protein: CASSLGSGRVRDTQYF.